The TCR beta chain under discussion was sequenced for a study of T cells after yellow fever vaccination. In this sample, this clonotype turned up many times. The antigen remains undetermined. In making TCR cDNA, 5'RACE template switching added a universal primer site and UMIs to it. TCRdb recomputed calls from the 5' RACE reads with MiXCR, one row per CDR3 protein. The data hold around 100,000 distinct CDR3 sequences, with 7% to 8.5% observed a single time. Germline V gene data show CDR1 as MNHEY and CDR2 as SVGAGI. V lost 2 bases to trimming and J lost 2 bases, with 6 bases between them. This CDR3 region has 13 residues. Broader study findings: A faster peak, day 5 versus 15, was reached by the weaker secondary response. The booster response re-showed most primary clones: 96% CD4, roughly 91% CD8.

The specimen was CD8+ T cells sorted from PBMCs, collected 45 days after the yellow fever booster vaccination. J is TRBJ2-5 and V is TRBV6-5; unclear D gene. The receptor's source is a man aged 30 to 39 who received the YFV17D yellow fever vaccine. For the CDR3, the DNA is TGTGCCAGCAGTTACGGTCAACAAGAGACCCAGTACTTC. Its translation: CASSYGQQETQYF.